Below, one T cell receptor (beta chain) is given with its context. The antigen is undetermined. The CDR3 extends over 15 amino acids. V lost 2 bases to trimming and J lost 4 bases; unmatched junction nucleotides: 7. Germline lookup yields CDR1 LGHNA and CDR2 YNFKEQ. Indicated treatment: oral pan-JAK inhibitor, 5-10 mg twice daily. Punch biopsies of lesional scalp, plus peripheral blood, were taken from alopecia areata patients. RNA was extracted and reverse transcribed into cDNA as the sequencing template. Here immunoSEQ multiplex PCR was the method, and the copy in TCRdb shows in-frame clones only, minus some. Of some 200,000 clones in the sample, more than 55% are singletons; the top ten hold less than 3.5%. The data were taken from a study of CD8+ T cells in alopecia areata. Study-wide findings and caveats: It was observed that many expanded lesional clones persisted in scalp and blood during tofacitinib. How baseline CD8+ expansion relates to response remains uncertain (there was one nonresponder). Sequencing of scalp samples also includes resident alphabeta T cells from normal skin.

V is TRBV4-2 and J is TRBJ1-2, with TRBD1 matching 7 bases. Sequenced here: CD4+ T cells sorted from blood, sampled at week 4, from a patient treated with tofacitinib. The clonotype was recovered from a human donor with alopecia areata. The CDR3 nucleotides read TGTGCCAGCAGCCAAAATGACAGGGCCTCCTATGGCTACACCTTC. It encodes CASSQNDRASYGYTF.